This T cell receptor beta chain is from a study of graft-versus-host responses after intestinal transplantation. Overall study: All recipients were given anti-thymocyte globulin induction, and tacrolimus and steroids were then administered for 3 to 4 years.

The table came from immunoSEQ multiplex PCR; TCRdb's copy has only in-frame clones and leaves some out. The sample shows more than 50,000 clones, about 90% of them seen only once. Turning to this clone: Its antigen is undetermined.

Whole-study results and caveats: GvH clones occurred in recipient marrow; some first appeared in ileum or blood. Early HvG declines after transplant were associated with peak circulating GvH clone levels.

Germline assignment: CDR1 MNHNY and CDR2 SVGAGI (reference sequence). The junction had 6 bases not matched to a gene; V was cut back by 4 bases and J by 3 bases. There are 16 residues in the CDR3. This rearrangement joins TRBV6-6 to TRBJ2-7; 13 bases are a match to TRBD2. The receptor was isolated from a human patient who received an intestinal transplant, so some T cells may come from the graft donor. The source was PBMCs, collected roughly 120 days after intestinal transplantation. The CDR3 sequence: CASSSGLAGEYYEQYF. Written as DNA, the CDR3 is TGTGCCAGCAGTTCCGGACTAGCGGGGGAATACTACGAGCAGTACTTC.